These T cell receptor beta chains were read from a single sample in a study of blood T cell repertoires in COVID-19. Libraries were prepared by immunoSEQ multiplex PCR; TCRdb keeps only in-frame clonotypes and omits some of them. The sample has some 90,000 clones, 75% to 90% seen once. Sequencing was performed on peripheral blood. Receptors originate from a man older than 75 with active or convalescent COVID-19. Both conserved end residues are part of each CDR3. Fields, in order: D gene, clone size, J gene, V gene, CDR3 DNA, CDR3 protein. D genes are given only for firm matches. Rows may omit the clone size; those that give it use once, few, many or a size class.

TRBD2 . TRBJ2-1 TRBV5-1 TGCGCCAGCAGGGGAGCCGGGACTAGCGGGAGTCTCAGCTACAATGAGCAGTTCTTC CASRGAGTSGSLSYNEQFF
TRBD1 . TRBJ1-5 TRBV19 TGTGCCAGTAGTGGGACAGGAAATCAGCCCCAGCATTTT CASSGTGNQPQHF
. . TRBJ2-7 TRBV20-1 TGCAGTGCTACTGAGGGGAGCCCATCCCCCTCCTACGAGCAGTACTTC CSATEGSPSPSYEQYF
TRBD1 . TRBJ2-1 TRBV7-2 TGTGCCAGCAGCACCGGACAGGGTTGGTACAATGAGCAGTTCTTC CASSTGQGWYNEQFF
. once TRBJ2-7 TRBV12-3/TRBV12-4 TGTGCCAGCAGTTTAGGTTCTGCCTACGAGCAGTACTTC CASSLGSAYEQYF
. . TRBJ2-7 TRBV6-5 TGTGCCAGCAGTTACTCGATGGACTTTACCTACGAGCAGTACTTC CASSYSMDFTYEQYF
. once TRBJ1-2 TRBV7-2 TGTGCCAGCAGCTTTAATTCACCTTCGGACTATGGCTACACCTTC CASSFNSPSDYGYTF
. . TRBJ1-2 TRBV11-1 TGTGCCAGCAGTTCAGGGCTCCTCTATGGCTACACCTTC CASSSGLLYGYTF
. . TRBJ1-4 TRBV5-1 TGCGCCAGCAGGATTCAGGGTATCCCTAATGAAAAACTGTTTTTT CASRIQGIPNEKLFF
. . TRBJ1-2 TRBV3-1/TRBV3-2 TGTGCCAGCAGCCAAGTGCGGGGGAGGGGCTACACCTTC CASSQVRGRGYTF
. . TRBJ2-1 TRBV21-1 TGTGCCAGCAGCAAAGTTAGCGGGAATGAGCAGTTCTTC CASSKVSGNEQFF
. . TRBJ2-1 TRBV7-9 TGTGCCAGCAGCCCCGGGTTCCGGTCCGGACTCAAGACCTACAATGAGCAGTTCTTC CASSPGFRSGLKTYNEQFF
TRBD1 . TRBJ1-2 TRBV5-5 TGTGCCAGCAGGGGCCGGGACAGGGGGCACTATGGCTACACCTTC CASRGRDRGHYGYTF
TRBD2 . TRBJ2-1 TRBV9 TGTGCCAGCAGCGCGAGGTGGGGGACTAACCACAATGAGCAGTTCTTC CASSARWGTNHNEQFF
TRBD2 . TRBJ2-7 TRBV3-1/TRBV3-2 TGTGCCAGCAGCCAAGGGGGGGGCGAGCAGTACTTC CASSQGGGEQYF
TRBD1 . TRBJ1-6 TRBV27 TGTGCCAGCAGTAAACAGGGGTCACCCTATAATTCACCCCTCCACTTT CASSKQGSPYNSPLHF
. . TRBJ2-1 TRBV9 TGTGCCAGCAGCGTAGTGGGTTTTGGAGACAATGAGCAGTTCTTC CASSVVGFGDNEQFF
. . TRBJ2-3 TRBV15 TGTGCCACTGCGAAACAGGGAATCACAGATACGCAGTATTTT CATAKQGITDTQYF
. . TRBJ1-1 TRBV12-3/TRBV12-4 TGTGCCAGCAGTTTCTCAGGGGCTGAAGCTTTCTTT CASSFSGAEAFF
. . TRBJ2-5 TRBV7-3 TGTGCCAGCAGCCAATCTGGGGGGTCAGAGACCCAGTACTTC CASSQSGGSETQYF
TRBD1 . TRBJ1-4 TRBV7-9 TGTGCCAGCAGCCTGACAGGGGGTAATGAAAAACTGTTTTTT CASSLTGGNEKLFF
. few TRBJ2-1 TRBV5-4 TGTGCCAGCAGCTTGCAATCGGGACTTAGGGGTCCGTTCTTC CASSLQSGLRGPFF
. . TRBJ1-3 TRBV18 TGTGCCAGCTCACTAATGACAGGCTCTGGAAACACCATATATTTT CASSLMTGSGNTIYF
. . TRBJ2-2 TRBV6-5 TGTGCCACCCCTAAGACTGGGACCGGGGAGCTGTTTTTT CATPKTGTGELFF
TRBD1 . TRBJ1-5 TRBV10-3 TGTGCCATCAGTGCCCATGACAGGGATAATCAGCCCCAGCATTTT CAISAHDRDNQPQHF
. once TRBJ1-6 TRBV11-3 TGTGCCAGCAGCCTGGACACCGCCGGGTCACCCCTCCACTTT CASSLDTAGSPLHF
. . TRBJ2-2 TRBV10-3 TGTGCCATCAGTGTGGGGGCAGGCACCGGGGAGCTGTTTTTT CAISVGAGTGELFF
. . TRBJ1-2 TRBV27 TGTGCCAGCGGGCAGGGCAACTATGGCTACACCTTC CASGQGNYGYTF
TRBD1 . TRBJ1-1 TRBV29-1 TGCAGCTCTGGACAGGGGAAAGACACTGAAGCTTTCTTT CSSGQGKDTEAFF
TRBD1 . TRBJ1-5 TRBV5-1 TGCGCCAGCAGCCCGACAGGGGTCAATCAGCCCCAGCATTTT CASSPTGVNQPQHF
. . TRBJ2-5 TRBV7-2 TGTGCCAGCAGCTATCAAGGGGTGGGACAAGAGACCCAGTACTTC CASSYQGVGQETQYF
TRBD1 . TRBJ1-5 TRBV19 TGTGCCAGTAGTGATCGGGACAGTAACACGGGGCCCCAGCATTTT CASSDRDSNTGPQHF
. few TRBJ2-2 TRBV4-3 TGCGCCAGCAGCCAAACGGCAGGGTCGGACACCGGGGAGCTGTTTTTT CASSQTAGSDTGELFF
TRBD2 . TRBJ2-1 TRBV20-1 TGCAGTGCTAGTAACCTTACCCCCGGGAGGGCGGCCTACAATGAGCAGTTCTTC CSASNLTPGRAAYNEQFF
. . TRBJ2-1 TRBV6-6 TGTGCCAGCAGTTACGCTACCCGCTCCTACAATGAGCAGTTCTTC CASSYATRSYNEQFF
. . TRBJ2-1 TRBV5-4 TGTGCCAGCAACCTGGACAAGGTTTACAATGAGCAGTTCTTC CASNLDKVYNEQFF
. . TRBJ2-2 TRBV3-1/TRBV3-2 TGTGCCAGCAGCCCCAGGGGGGATTACACCGGGGAGCTGTTTTTT CASSPRGDYTGELFF
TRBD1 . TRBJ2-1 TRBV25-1 TGTGCCAGCAAGGAGCAGGGACAGGGCAACAATGAGCAGTTCTTC CASKEQGQGNNEQFF
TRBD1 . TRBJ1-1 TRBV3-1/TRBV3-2 TGTGCCAGCAGCCACGGACAGGGGGGGACTGAAGCTTTCTTT CASSHGQGGTEAFF
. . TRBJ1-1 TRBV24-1 TGTGCCACCAGTGACGGGGGAAACACTGAAGCTTTCTTT CATSDGGNTEAFF
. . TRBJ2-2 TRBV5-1 TGCGCCAGCAGCCCCAAATGGAACACCGGGGAGCTGTTTTTT CASSPKWNTGELFF
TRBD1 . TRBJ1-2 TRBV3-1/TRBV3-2 TGTGCCAGCAGCCACACAAACAGGGGGCAGAATGGCTACACCTTC CASSHTNRGQNGYTF
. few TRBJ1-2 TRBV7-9 TGTGCCAGCGCCGGTAGACGGGTATCCTATGGCTACACCTTC CASAGRRVSYGYTF
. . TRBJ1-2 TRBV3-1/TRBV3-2 TGTGCCAGCAGCCAAGTTTCCAGGGGAGGGAGTGGCTACACCTTC CASSQVSRGGSGYTF